This T cell receptor (beta chain) stems from a study of blood T cell repertoires in COVID-19 (TCRdb year 2020). The study in broad terms: Samples covering the acute and convalescent phases of COVID-19 were provided by collaborators in the United States, Italy and Spain. The samples were drawn from two sources: the first 160 participants of the ongoing ImmuneRACE study, and 1,000 to 1,500 subjects contributed by 6 global collaborators. The repertoires were made available in a free public database intended to serve as a resource for research on the immune response to SARS-CoV-2. A de-identified subject ID, COVID-19 status, age in years and sex were almost always included in the sample metadata. Deeply sampled blood TCRbeta repertoires from subjects exposed to, actively infected with, or recovered from COVID-19 were included in the dataset. HLA class I and class II types, where available, came from metadata supplied by the sample provider rather than from assay-based typing. The prospective study material was composed of cDNA or gDNA derived from T cells, B-cell-depleted T cells, or PBMCs.

What the authors observed across the whole study: The amount of clinical and demographic metadata varied by source and participant and was provided uncurated.

There are a few counts of this clone. No antigen is known for it. Per-base quality was not reported, and no clone a single base away is much larger than it. As encoded in the germline V gene (reference sequence), CDR1 is LGHDT while CDR2 is YNNKEL. The CDR3, from cysteine to phenylalanine, totals 15 residues. Solely the CDR3 DNA is kept, with 45 bases framed from the first base. V sheds 1 base and J sheds 0 bases, leaving 8 bases between their ends. The immunoSEQ Assay, a bias-controlled multiplex PCR, was used to amplify TCRbeta CDR3 regions from genomic DNA. On the authors' methods: Within the assay, amplification of reference gene primers was used to estimate how many nucleated cells each sample contained. To quantify the absolute abundance of each unique TCRbeta CDR3 rearrangement, sequence reads were collapsed and filtered. For each sample, productive Simpson clonality was calculated as the square root of Simpson's diversity index over productive rearrangements. TCRdb re-hosts the immuneACCESS table, in-frame sequences only. Its copies lack some clones; in the studies checked, an unresolved V gene accounts for under half of them, and the cause for the rest is not known. V and J calls plus clone size are reproduced from that table; the DNA served to infer D and trimming. This sample holds about 210,000 clones; less than 90% were observed only once. The ten largest clones add up to roughly a tenth of the sample.

In Seattle, one collaborating source enrolled patients while the infection was active and tracked those patients longitudinally over the course of disease. Collaborating institutions collected whole blood in K2EDTA tubes following their own protocols. For TCRbeta analysis, collaborators shipped samples in one of three forms: frozen whole blood, isolated PBMCs, or DNA extracted from either of those sample types. Recombination joined TRBV3-1 (or the pseudogene TRBV3-2) with TRBJ2-3, with no D gene named confidently. The clonotype originates from a woman aged 80 or over with COVID-19, enrolled during active disease. The specimen sequenced was peripheral blood. The nucleotide sequence reads TGTGCCAGCAGCCAAGTAGCAGCTAGCACAGATACGCAGTATTTT. This is translated as CASSQVAASTDTQYF.